This T cell receptor beta chain was captured in a study of cytomegalovirus exposure and HLA in healthy donors. Study-level findings and limits: The study reported that TCR beta sequences accurately predicted HLA-A and HLA-B alleles in most subjects. It was likely that a cluster of highly shared sequence variants was a sequencing artifact. Most of the CMV-associated TCR beta chains (in a later analysis) appeared to be HLA-restricted. Association with HLA alleles at 0.05 false discovery rate was found for 15,000 to 20,000 TCR beta sequences in a later analysis.

Concerning this clone: The antigen is undetermined.

In the PCR, 60 Vbeta and 13 Jbeta primers were used. Some clones are missing from TCRdb's copy, which holds only in-frame ones; the method was immunoSEQ multiplex PCR. This repertoire comprises 130,000 or so clones; its ten largest clones make up over 2%. The CDR3 totals 13 residues. Germline V CDR1 and CDR2: MNHNY, SVGAGI (reference sequence). V was cut by 5 bases and J by 4 bases, with 11 bases left in between. The TCR was taken from a woman between 18 and 30 years old in good health and CMV-seronegative. Sequencing was performed on PBMCs. The chain combines TRBV6-6 with TRBJ1-1; no reliable D call. CDR3 nucleotides: TGTGCCAGCAGTCTCGAGAGGAGCACTGAAGCTTTCTTT. It encodes CASSLERSTEAFF.